The next 11 T cell receptor beta chains were all read from a single sample in a study of neoadjuvant anti-PD-1 for oral cavity cancer. TCRdb's table, derived via immunoSEQ multiplex PCR, lists solely in-frame clones and lacks some. This table holds some 6,600 clones, around 40% found once. This specimen consisted of tumor tissue, obtained before nivolumab (anti-PD-1) treatment. These receptors were collected from a person aged 35 to 85 with oral cavity squamous cell carcinoma.

The chain uses TRBV6-5 and TRBJ2-6, with D perhaps matching TRBD2 (5 bases). The V end lost 5 bases, the J end lost 0 bases, and 5 bases lay between the germline ends. This CDR3 comprises 14 residues. CDR1 is MNHEY, CDR2 SVGAGI, per germline. The CDR3 bases are TGTGCCAGCAGTGAGGGCTCTGGGGCCAACGTCCTGACTTTC. Its protein product is CASSEGSGANVLTF.

This clone was seen a handful of times. The V call is TRBV5-1, the J call TRBJ2-2, with D hard to call. The V gene's germline CDR1 is SGHRS and CDR2 YFSETQ. The V end lost 5 bases, the J end lost 4 bases, and 12 bases lay between the germline ends. The CDR3 runs to 14 residues. The CDR3 here is CASSYSVGTGELFF. For the CDR3, the DNA is TGCGCCAGCAGTTACAGCGTCGGCACCGGGGAGCTGTTTTTT.

This clone was counted only a few times. V is TRBV7-8 and J is TRBJ2-7; 10 positions match TRBD1. With 2 bases clipped from V and 5 bases from J, the junction kept 15 bases outside the gene matches. CDR1 is SGHVS and CDR2 is FQNEAQ in the germline V gene. The CDR3 totals 18 residues. The CDR3, as DNA: TGTGCCAGCAGCTTACGTTGGGCGGGGACAGGGGTCAGCCACGAGCAGTACTTC. It is translated as CASSLRWAGTGVSHEQYF.

This chain uses TRBV7-2 with TRBJ2-7, with 8 bases aligning to TRBD1. Germline CDR1 reads SGHTA; CDR2 reads FQGNSA. This CDR3 is 15 amino acids long. V lost 6 bases, J lost 3 bases, and 10 bases stayed unmatched. CDR3 sequence reads: CASRDGQGVGYEQYF. CDR3 nucleotides: TGTGCCAGCAGGGACGGACAGGGAGTAGGCTACGAGCAGTACTTC.

This clone appeared a few times. V gene TRBV30 combines with J gene TRBJ1-6; unclear D gene. The CDR3 covers 14 residues. With 6 bases removed from V and 4 bases from J, the gap between germline ends came to 13 bases. Germline V gene sequence: CDR1 GTSNPN, CDR2 SVGIG (reference sequence). CDR3 region: CACKPGKYNSPLHF. CDR3 nucleotides: TGTGCCTGCAAACCGGGGAAGTATAATTCACCCCTCCACTTT.

The V call is TRBV5-1, the J call TRBJ1-3, with 8 bases lining up with TRBD1. Germline assignment: CDR1 SGHRS and CDR2 YFSETQ. The CDR3 has 15 amino acids. Losses at the gene ends were 5 bases for V and 5 bases for J; bases not matched to a gene: 9. The CDR3 spells CASREVQGARNTIYF. Written as DNA, the CDR3 is TGCGCCAGCAGAGAGGTTCAGGGGGCTAGAAACACCATATATTTT.

This clone was found a few times. The V call is TRBV4-1, the J call TRBJ1-4; TRBD1 aligns across 12 bases. The CDR3 has 18 amino acids. Germline CDR1 is MGHRA and CDR2 is YSYEKL. V lost 3 bases to trimming and J lost 2 bases; unmatched junction nucleotides: 7. The CDR3, as DNA: TGCGCCAGCAGCCATTCCGGGACAGGGGGCGCGACTAATGAAAAACTGTTTTTT. Residues: CASSHSGTGGATNEKLFF.

The chain combines TRBV4-3 with TRBJ1-2; no clear D gene. Trimming stripped 4 bases from V and 4 bases from J, with 16 bases between. CDR1 and CDR2 from the germline V gene are LGHNA and YSLEER. The CDR3 extends over 15 amino acids. The CDR3 spells CASSLSLGSGYGYTF. The CDR3 region has the DNA TGCGCCAGCAGCCTCAGTTTGGGTTCCGGCTATGGCTACACCTTC.

This clone was observed a few times. The chain combines TRBV18 with TRBJ1-6; D may be TRBD1 (6 bases). V was cut by 3 bases and J by 7 bases, with 13 bases left in between. Germline-derived CDR1 and CDR2 are KGHSH and LQKENI. The CDR3 contains 15 residues. Written as DNA, the CDR3 is TGTGCCAGCTCACCCCAGGGCAGGGGAAATTCACCCCTCCACTTT. This codes for CASSPQGRGNSPLHF.

The sample holds a few counts of this clone. CDR3 bases: TGTGCCAGCAGCCAAGAGGGGGATTGGGTTTACGAGCAGTACTTC. Protein sequence: CASSQEGDWVYEQYF. The V call is TRBV14, the J call TRBJ2-7; TRBD1 or TRBD2 may be the D gene (5 bases each). Trimming removed 0 bases from V and 4 bases from J, with 13 bases in between. This CDR3 is 15 amino acids long. Germline V gene sequence: CDR1 SGHDN, CDR2 FVKESK.

CDR3 DNA sequence: TGTGCCAGCAGTTACGTGACAGCTAACACTGAAGCTTTCTTT. Protein product: CASSYVTANTEAFF. The chain has TRBV6-5 and TRBJ1-1, with D possibly matching TRBD1 (5 bases). The CDR3 spans 14 residues. With 2 bases removed from V and 2 bases from J, the gap between germline ends came to 9 bases. Germline V lookup: CDR1 MNHEY, CDR2 SVGAGI.